The clone carrying this TCR beta chain was seen just once. Per the original data handling: Reference gene primer amplification gave nucleated cell count estimates. Sequenced by immunoSEQ multiplex PCR; TCRdb stores in-frame clones only, minus some. D and trimming were read from the DNA, whereas the V and J calls and clone size are those reported in that table. In the table there are about 56,000 clones, roughly 72% of which are singletons. The data were obtained in a study of blood T cell repertoires in COVID-19. Study at large: The origin of the acute and convalescent COVID-19 samples was the United States, Italy and Spain. T cells, B-cell-depleted T cells, or PBMCs provided the cDNA or gDNA that served as material.

From germline, CDR1 is SGHAT and CDR2 FQNNGV. This CDR3 spans 16 amino acids. V dropped 2 bases and J dropped 0 bases, with 11 bases sitting between them. The sequence was collected from a woman aged 70-85 years with COVID-19, enrolled during active disease. The sequenced material came from peripheral blood. This chain links TRBV11-2 with TRBJ2-1; D may be TRBD1 (5 bases). The CDR3 nucleotides are TGTGCCAGCAGCTTAAAACCACAGGTCTCCTACAATGAGCAGTTCTTC. Protein product: CASSLKPQVSYNEQFF.